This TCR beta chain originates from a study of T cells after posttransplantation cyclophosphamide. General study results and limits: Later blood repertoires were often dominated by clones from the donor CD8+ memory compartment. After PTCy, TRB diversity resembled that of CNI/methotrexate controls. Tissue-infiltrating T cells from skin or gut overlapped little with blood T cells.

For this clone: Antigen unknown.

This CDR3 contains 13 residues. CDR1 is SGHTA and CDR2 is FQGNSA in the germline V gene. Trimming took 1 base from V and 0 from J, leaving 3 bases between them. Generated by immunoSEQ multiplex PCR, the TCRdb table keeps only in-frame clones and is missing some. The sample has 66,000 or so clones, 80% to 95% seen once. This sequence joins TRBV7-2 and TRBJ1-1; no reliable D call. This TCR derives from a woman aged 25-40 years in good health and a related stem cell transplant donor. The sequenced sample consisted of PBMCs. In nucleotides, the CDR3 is TGTGCCAGCAGCTTAGACCTGAACACTGAAGCTTTCTTT. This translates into CASSLDLNTEAFF.